This T cell receptor beta chain was found in a study of human T cells and chemical hapten exposure. TCRdb itself ran the RACE reads through MiXCR, one entry per CDR3 protein. The data show around 110,000 distinct CDR3 sequences, 10% to 12% seen once. The V end lost 7 bases, the J end lost 8 bases, and 19 bases lay between the germline ends. The CDR3 spans 14 residues. Germline V gene data show CDR1 as MRHNA and CDR2 as SNTAGT. Time point in this sample: patch test 3, about 24 weeks after DPC sensitization. The treatment is: therapeutic diphenylcyclopropenone sensitization with weekly scalp DPC. This clonotype has just a few counts. What it binds is not known. Broader study findings: DPC sensitization produced no change in TCRs with frequency above 1 in 1000.

The source of this sequence is a woman aged 45-60 years with alopecia areata. Some clones in this sample may be carry-over from other donors' samples. This material consisted of whole blood, taken in connection with sensitization to the hapten diphenylcyclopropenone (DPC). The V and J genes are TRBV6-4 and TRBJ2-3; tentatively, D is TRBD2 (6 bases). The CDR3 protein is CASKAGTSRGTQYF. For the CDR3, the DNA is TGTGCCAGCAAGGCGGGGACTTCACGCGGTACGCAGTATTTT.